This TCR beta chain was sequenced during a study of OX40 agonist ivuxolimab in advanced cancers. General study findings and limits: The antigen specificity of the peripheral T cells (those that were expanded) was not determined.

With 6 bases clipped from V and 5 bases from J, the junction kept 10 bases outside the gene matches. Germline CDR1 reads MNHEY; CDR2 reads SVGAGI. This CDR3 contains 15 residues. Of note for this clone: What it binds is not known.

Assay: immunoSEQ multiplex PCR; the TCRdb copy retains only in-frame clones and omits some. The repertoire holds over 85,000 clones, with about four fifths as singletons. This TCR was sampled from an adult with an advanced solid tumor such as melanoma, head and neck, liver or kidney cancer. The V and J genes are TRBV6-5 and TRBJ2-1, with 7 bases lining up with TRBD2. Sample: CD4+ or CD8+ T cells sorted from blood, taken in a trial of the OX40 agonist ivuxolimab. The CDR3 nucleotides read TGTGCCAGCAGCGTCCCCGGGACTATCAACAATGAGCAGTTCTTC. Encoded protein: CASSVPGTINNEQFF.